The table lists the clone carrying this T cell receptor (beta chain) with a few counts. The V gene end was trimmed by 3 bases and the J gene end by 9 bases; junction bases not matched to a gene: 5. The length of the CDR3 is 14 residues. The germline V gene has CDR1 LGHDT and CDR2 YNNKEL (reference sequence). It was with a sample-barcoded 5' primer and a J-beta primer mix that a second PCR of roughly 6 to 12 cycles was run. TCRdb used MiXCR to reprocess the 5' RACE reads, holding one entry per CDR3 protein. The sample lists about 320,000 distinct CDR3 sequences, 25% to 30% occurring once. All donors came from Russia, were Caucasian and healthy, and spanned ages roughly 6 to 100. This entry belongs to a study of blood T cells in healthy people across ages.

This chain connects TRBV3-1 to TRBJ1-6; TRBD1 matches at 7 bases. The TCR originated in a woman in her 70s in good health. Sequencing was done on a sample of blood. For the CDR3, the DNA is TGTGCCAGCAGCCACGGACAGGAGCTTTCACCCCTCCACTTT. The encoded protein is CASSHGQELSPLHF. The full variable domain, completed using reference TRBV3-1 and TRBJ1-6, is DTAVSQTPKYLVTQMGNDKSIKCEQNLGHDTMYWYKQDSKKFLKIMFSYNNKELIINETVPNRFSPKSPDKAHLNLHINSLELGDSAVYFCASSHGQELSPLHFGNGTRLTVT.